Each of the 8 T cell receptor beta chains below was sequenced from the same sample in a study of regulatory T cells in long-lasting Graves disease. Described time point: newly diagnosed GD, antithyroid drugs for less than 3 months. TCR sequences were obtained from RNA taken from PBMCs. Researchers made TCR beta libraries by using iRepertoire HTBI primers and running Arm-PCR on CDR3 regions. Using its own MiXCR run on the multiplex PCR reads, TCRdb lists one record per CDR3 protein. Of some 500,000 distinct CDR3 sequences in the sample, about 16% were seen once. The same data also contributed to another study, on T cells in Graves' hyperthyroidism and ophthalmopathy.

Sequences were derived from peripheral blood mononuclear cells (PBMCs), sampled at new diagnosis, from a patient treated with antithyroid drugs. The origin of the receptors is a woman aged 35-65 years with Graves disease.

The J gene is TRBJ2-5, the V gene TRBV5-1; no clear D. The V end lost 3 bases, the J end lost 4 bases, and 10 bases lay between the germline ends. The CDR3 is made up of 13 amino acids. Germline values: CDR1 SGHRS, CDR2 YFSETQ. This CDR3 is CASSSHLGETQYF. In DNA form, the CDR3 reads TGCGCCAGCAGCTCACACTTGGGAGAGACCCAGTACTTC.

In this sample, this clonotype turned up a few times. The CDR3 DNA is TGTGCCAGCAGTGAGGGGAGCGGGGGCCCCACAGATACGCAGTATTTT. It translates to CASSEGSGGPTDTQYF. The J gene is TRBJ2-3, the V gene TRBV25-1; the match to TRBD2 covers 8 bases. Germline assignment: CDR1 MGHDK and CDR2 SYGVNS. Trimming cost V 3 bases and J 2 bases; bases outside gene matches: 7. This CDR3 spans 16 amino acids.

This chain connects TRBV9 to TRBJ2-1; 8 nucleotides align to TRBD2. The germline gives CDR1 SGDLS, CDR2 YYNGEE. The J segment lost 7 bases and the V segment lost 3 bases, leaving 9 bases of the junction unmatched. This CDR3 contains 15 residues. CDR3 sequence (DNA): TGTGCCAGCAGCGCCGGTAGCGGGGTTTATAATGAGCAGTTCTTC. Translation gives CASSAGSGVYNEQFF.

This clonotype was counted ten times or more. The chain carries TRBV2 and TRBJ2-2; D is undetermined. There are 18 residues in the CDR3. V shed 4 bases and J shed 2 bases, with 20 bases lying between them. Germline values: CDR1 SNHLY, CDR2 FYNNEI. The DNA of the CDR3 is TGTGCCAGCAGTGTTCGGACGGGTCGGTCCTCTAACACCGGGGAGCTGTTTTTT. Protein sequence: CASSVRTGRSSNTGELFF.

Ten or more counts support this clonotype. V usage is TRBV11-2 and J usage is TRBJ1-2, with 7 bases that match TRBD1. V was clipped by 6 bases and J by 7 bases; unmatched bases: 14. The CDR3 length is 15 residues. From germline, CDR1 is SGHAT and CDR2 FQNNGV. The CDR3 coding sequence is TGTGCCAGCAGTTCAACCCGGCACAGGGGAGGTGGCTACACCTTC. Translation gives CASSSTRHRGGGYTF.

This clonotype was seen more than once but under ten times. J is TRBJ1-2 and V is TRBV20-1, with 8 bases matching TRBD1. This CDR3 has 12 residues. The junction had 7 bases not matched to a gene; V was cut back by 6 bases and J by 7 bases. Germline V lookup: CDR1 DFQATT, CDR2 SNEGSKA (reference sequence). The CDR3 sequence is CSADRGIGGYTF. As DNA, the CDR3 is TGCAGTGCCGACAGGGGTATAGGTGGCTACACCTTC.

The chain has TRBV12-3 or TRBV12-4 and TRBJ2-7, with TRBD2 as a possible D gene (5 bases). Between the trimmed V and J ends, which lost 3 bases and 3 bases, there was a span of 9 bases. The CDR3 extends over 13 amino acids. The CDR3 nucleotides read TGTGCCAGCAGTTTGAGGGATTTCTACGAGCAGTACTTC. Translation gives CASSLRDFYEQYF.

This clonotype was counted ten times or more. The chain recombines TRBV7-8 with TRBJ1-2; a weak D match, TRBD1 (5 bases). Germline CDR1 SGHVS, CDR2 FQNEAQ. The CDR3 is 19 residues long. Trimming took off 1 base at V and 8 bases at J, with 29 bases between the two ends. This CDR3 reads CASSLVRSQAQQQGRGYTF. The CDR3 nucleotides read TGTGCCAGCAGCTTAGTGAGGAGCCAAGCCCAGCAGCAGGGCAGGGGCTACACCTTC.